This T cell receptor (beta chain) originates from a study of blood T cell repertoires in COVID-19. Study overall: The United States, Italy and Spain supplied acute and convalescent COVID-19 samples. T cells, B-cell-depleted T cells, or PBMCs provided the cDNA or gDNA that served as material.

Germline V gene lookup returns CDR1 LNHDA and CDR2 SQIVND (reference sequence). With V trimmed by 3 bases and J by 0 bases, 9 bases remained unmatched. This CDR3 is built from 18 residues. Original processing notes: Using reference gene primer amplification, nucleated cell counts were estimated. Here immunoSEQ multiplex PCR was the method, and the copy in TCRdb shows in-frame clones only, minus some. The D gene and trimming were derived from the DNA, and the V and J assignments and clone size from that table. The data show tens of thousands of clones, about 83% seen once. The sequence derives from a woman aged 55-70 years with acute or convalescent COVID-19. Sequencing was performed on peripheral blood. The rearrangement links TRBV19 to TRBJ2-2; 8 bases fit TRBD1. CDR3 amino acids: CASSMGYQGAANTGELFF. In DNA, the CDR3 is TGTGCCAGTAGTATGGGGTACCAGGGGGCGGCGAACACCGGGGAGCTGTTTTTT.